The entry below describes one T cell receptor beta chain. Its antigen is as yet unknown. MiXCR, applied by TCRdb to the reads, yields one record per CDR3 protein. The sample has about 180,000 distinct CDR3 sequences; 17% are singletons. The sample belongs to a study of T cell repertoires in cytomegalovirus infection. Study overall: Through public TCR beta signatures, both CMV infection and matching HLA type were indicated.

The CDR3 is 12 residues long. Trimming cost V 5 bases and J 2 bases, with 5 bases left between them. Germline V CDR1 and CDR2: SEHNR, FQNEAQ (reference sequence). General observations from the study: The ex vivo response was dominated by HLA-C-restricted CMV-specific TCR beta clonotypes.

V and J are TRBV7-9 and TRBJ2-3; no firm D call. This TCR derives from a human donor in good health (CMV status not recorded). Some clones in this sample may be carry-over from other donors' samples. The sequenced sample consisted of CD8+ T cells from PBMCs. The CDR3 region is CASSDYTDTQYF. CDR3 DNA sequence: TGTGCCAGCAGCGATTACACAGATACGCAGTATTTT.